The 3 T cell receptor beta chains given below trace back to one sample, sequenced in a study of cytomegalovirus exposure and HLA in healthy donors. It was with 60 Vbeta and 13 Jbeta primers that the PCR ran. The method was immunoSEQ multiplex PCR; TCRdb's version includes in-frame clones alone and lacks a portion of them. The sample carries more than 95,000 clones, 64% recorded once. Sequences were obtained from PBMCs. Receptors originate from a man in his sixties in good health and CMV-seronegative.

The chain couples TRBV6-1 to TRBJ1-2, with D perhaps TRBD1 (5 bases). V was cut by 7 bases and J by 10 bases, with 25 bases left in between. Germline V lookup: CDR1 MNHNS, CDR2 SASEGT. The CDR3 has 15 residues. The CDR3 loop is CASIHGLGGTIVYTF. CDR3 DNA: TGTGCCAGCATCCACGGACTGGGAGGGACTATTGTCTACACCTTC.

This clone was seen just once. The J gene is TRBJ2-7, the V gene TRBV21-1; the D call of TRBD1 is as the table states it, not checked on the DNA. TRBV21-1 is given as a pseudogene. This CDR3 is built from 15 residues. The CDR3 reads CASNEMSGYSYEQYF. In DNA form, the CDR3 reads TGTGCCAGCAACGAGATGTCAGGATACTCCTACGAGCAGTACTTC.

The chain recombines TRBV29-1 with TRBJ1-1, with TRBD1 as a possible D gene (5 bases). This CDR3 comprises 13 residues. CDR1 and CDR2 from the germline V gene are SQVTM and ANQGSEA. V lost 4 bases to trimming and J lost 1 base, with 10 bases between them. In DNA, the CDR3 is TGCAGCGTTGCTCCCAGGGCGAACACTGAAGCTTTCTTT. Its protein is CSVAPRANTEAFF.